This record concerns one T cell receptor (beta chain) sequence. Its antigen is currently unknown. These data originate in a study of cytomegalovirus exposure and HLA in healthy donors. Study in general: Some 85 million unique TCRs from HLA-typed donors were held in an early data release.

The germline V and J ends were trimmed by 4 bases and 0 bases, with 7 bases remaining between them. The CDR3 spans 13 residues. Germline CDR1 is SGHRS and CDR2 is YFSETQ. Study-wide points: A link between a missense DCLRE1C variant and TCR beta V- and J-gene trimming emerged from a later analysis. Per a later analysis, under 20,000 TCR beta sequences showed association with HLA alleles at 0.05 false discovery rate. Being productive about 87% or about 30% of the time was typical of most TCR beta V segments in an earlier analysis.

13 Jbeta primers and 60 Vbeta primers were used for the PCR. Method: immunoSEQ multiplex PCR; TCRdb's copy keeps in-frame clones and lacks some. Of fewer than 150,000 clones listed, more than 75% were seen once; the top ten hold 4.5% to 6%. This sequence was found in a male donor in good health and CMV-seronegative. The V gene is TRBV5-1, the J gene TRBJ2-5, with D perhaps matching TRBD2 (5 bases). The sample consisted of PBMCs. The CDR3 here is CASSPGDQETQYF. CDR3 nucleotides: TGCGCCAGCAGCCCCGGGGACCAAGAGACCCAGTACTTC.